The clone carrying this T cell receptor beta chain was observed a single time. The data derive from a study of cytomegalovirus exposure and HLA in healthy donors. PCR used 60 Vbeta primers and 13 Jbeta primers. Using immunoSEQ multiplex PCR, the repertoire was profiled, and TCRdb retains in-frame clones only, with some absent. The sample lists 80,000 to 100,000 clones, 81% seen once, with under 13% in the top ten. Material for sequencing was PBMCs. The source is a human donor in good health.

CDR3 residues: CASSASGSYTGELFF. DNA of the CDR3: TGTGCCAGCAGCGCTAGCGGGAGCTACACCGGGGAGCTGTTTTTT. V usage is TRBV9 and J usage is TRBJ2-2; 10 positions match TRBD2. This CDR3 is built from 15 residues. Germline V lookup: CDR1 SGDLS, CDR2 YYNGEE. J gave up 3 bases and V 3 bases, and 2 bases lay outside the gene matches.